This TCR beta chain was recorded in a study of cytomegalovirus exposure and HLA in healthy donors. With 2 bases removed from V and 4 bases from J, the gap between germline ends came to 24 bases. Germline CDR1 reads SGHTS; CDR2 reads YDEGEE. The CDR3 has 18 amino acids. When sampled, the donors appeared nominally healthy, though they likely had unrecorded immune exposures. A word on this clone: The antigen is not known.

The PCR employed 60 Vbeta primers together with 13 Jbeta primers. Clones were read by immunoSEQ multiplex PCR, and TCRdb kept only the in-frame ones, dropping some. This table has approximately 72,000 clones, roughly 86% appearing once. Study-wide points: HLA allele associations emerged for roughly 16,000 TCR beta sequences in a later analysis, at 0.05 false discovery rate. A prior analysis recorded that most TCR beta V segments were productive about 87% or about 30% of the time.

The origin of this receptor is a man between 18 and 29 years old in good health and CMV-seronegative. What was sequenced was PBMCs. The chain has TRBV5-8 and TRBJ1-2; possible D gene TRBD1, 6 bases. The CDR3 reads CASSFGTFSTDRSYGYTF. The CDR3 bases are TGTGCCAGCAGCTTCGGGACATTCTCGACGGACAGATCCTATGGCTACACCTTC.